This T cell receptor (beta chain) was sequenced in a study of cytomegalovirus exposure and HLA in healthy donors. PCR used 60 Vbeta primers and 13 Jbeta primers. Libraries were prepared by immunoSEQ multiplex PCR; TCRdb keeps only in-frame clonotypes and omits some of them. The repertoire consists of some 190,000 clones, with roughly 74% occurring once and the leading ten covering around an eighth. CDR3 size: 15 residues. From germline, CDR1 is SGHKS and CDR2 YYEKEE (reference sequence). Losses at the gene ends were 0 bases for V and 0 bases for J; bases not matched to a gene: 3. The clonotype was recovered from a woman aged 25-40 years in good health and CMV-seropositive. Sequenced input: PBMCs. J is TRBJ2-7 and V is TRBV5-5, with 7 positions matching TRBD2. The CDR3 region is CASSLVGGGSYEQYF. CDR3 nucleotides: TGTGCCAGCAGCTTGGTGGGCGGGGGCTCCTACGAGCAGTACTTC.